This T cell receptor beta chain was sequenced during a study of T-cell memory formation after mild COVID-19. Using constant-segment primers, 5'RACE produced TCR alpha and TCR beta cDNA libraries carrying sample barcodes and UMIs. In TCRdb, the 5' RACE reads were re-called with MiXCR into one record per CDR3 protein. The table shows more than 80,000 distinct CDR3 sequences, with about 17% occurring only once. As for this clonotype: Its antigen is as yet unknown.

Study conclusions and caveats: Whether day 37 second-wave clones are SARS-CoV-2-specific was not confirmed.

V shed 1 base and J 5 bases; nucleotides not matched to a gene: 4. The CDR3 is made up of 15 amino acids. Germline V lookup: CDR1 SEHNR, CDR2 FQNEAQ (reference sequence). This TCR came from an adult woman who had mild COVID-19 (a few samples of this study predate the infection). Cell type and time point are not known. Sequenced material: PBMCs or a T cell subset sorted from them (not recorded which). This sequence joins TRBV7-9 and TRBJ2-3; 9 bases are shared with TRBD2. DNA for the CDR3: TGTGCCAGCAGCTTAGAGCGGGAGGCGAGAGATACGCAGTATTTT. This gives the protein CASSLEREARDTQYF.